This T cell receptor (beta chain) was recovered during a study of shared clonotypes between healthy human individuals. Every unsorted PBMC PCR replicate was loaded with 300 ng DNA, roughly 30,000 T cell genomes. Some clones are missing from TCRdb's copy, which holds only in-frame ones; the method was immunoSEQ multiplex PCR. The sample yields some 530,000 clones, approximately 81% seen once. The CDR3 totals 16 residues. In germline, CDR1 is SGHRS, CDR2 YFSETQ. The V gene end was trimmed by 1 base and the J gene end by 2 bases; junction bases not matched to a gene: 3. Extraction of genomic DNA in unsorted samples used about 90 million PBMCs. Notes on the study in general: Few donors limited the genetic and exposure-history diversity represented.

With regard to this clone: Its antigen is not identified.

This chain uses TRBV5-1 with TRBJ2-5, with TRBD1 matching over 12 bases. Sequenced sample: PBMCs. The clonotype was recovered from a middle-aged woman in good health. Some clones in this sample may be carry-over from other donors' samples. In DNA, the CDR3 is TGCGCCAGCAGCTTGTGGGGACAGGGGGCACAAGAGACCCAGTACTTC. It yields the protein CASSLWGQGAQETQYF.